This entry is about one TCR beta chain. Libraries were prepared by immunoSEQ multiplex PCR; TCRdb keeps only in-frame clonotypes and omits some of them. This sample has about 120,000 clones, with about 93% found just once. The data derive from a study of control samples from healthy donors and cancer patients. Germline V lookup: CDR1 MDHEN, CDR2 SYDVKM. V lost 1 base, J lost 8 bases, and 4 bases stayed unmatched. The CDR3 has 13 amino acids. The source material was blood. The TCR originated in a young man in good health. The chain links TRBV28 to TRBJ1-1, with 7 bases identical to TRBD1. Written as DNA, the CDR3 is TGTGCCAGCAGTTTATTTAGACAGGGAGAAGCTTTCTTT. Translation: CASSLFRQGEAFF.